The T cell receptor (beta chain) under discussion was sequenced for a study of cytomegalovirus exposure and HLA in healthy donors. With V trimmed by 7 bases and J by 7 bases, 9 bases remained unmatched. Germline lookup yields CDR1 SQVTM and CDR2 ANQGSEA. The CDR3 is 13 amino acids. Findings and caveats of the study: The study designated fewer than 200 TCR beta chains cytomegalovirus-associated. TCR sequences were mostly rare, though some public TCRs occurred in many donors.

Assay: immunoSEQ multiplex PCR; the TCRdb copy retains only in-frame clones and omits some. The table has under 100,000 clones, 95% to 98% seen once. This clone is a singleton in its sample. Antigen specificity is unknown. This sequence originates from a man aged 18 to 30 in good health and CMV-seronegative. V usage is TRBV29-1 and J usage is TRBJ2-3; 9 nucleotides match TRBD1. Specimen: PBMCs. The CDR3 protein is CSAGTTGGHTQYF. CDR3 in DNA: TGCAGCGCCGGGACGACAGGGGGACATACGCAGTATTTT.